This T cell receptor (beta chain) was sequenced for a study of CD8 T cells in Susac syndrome. Study-level background: When blood was drawn, patients with Susac syndrome were on intravenous immunoglobulin alone, on corticosteroids, or therapy-naive.

From blood CD8+ and CD4+ T cells, TCR beta sequences were generated. Negative isolation was applied to CD8+ and CD4+ T cells, and FACS enrichment was applied to TEMRA cells. It was with random hexamers that 0.5 to 1 ug RNA was reverse transcribed. TCRdb independently ran MiXCR on the immunoSEQ multiplex PCR reads; one entry per CDR3 protein. The table has about 130,000 distinct CDR3 sequences, about 95% seen once; the top ten hold roughly 0.2%. Trimming stripped 6 bases from V and 5 bases from J, with 22 bases between. This CDR3 has 16 residues. Germline CDR1 and CDR2: MNHEY and SMNVEV (reference sequence).

Sequences were obtained from CD8+ T cells from PBMCs. The TCR originated in a human donor with Susac syndrome. The chain employs TRBV27 and TRBJ2-5, with D possibly being TRBD1 (6 bases). This CDR3 is CASSLAIVTGSETQYF. The CDR3 region has the DNA TGTGCCAGCAGCTTGGCGATTGTAACAGGGTCGGAGACCCAGTACTTC.